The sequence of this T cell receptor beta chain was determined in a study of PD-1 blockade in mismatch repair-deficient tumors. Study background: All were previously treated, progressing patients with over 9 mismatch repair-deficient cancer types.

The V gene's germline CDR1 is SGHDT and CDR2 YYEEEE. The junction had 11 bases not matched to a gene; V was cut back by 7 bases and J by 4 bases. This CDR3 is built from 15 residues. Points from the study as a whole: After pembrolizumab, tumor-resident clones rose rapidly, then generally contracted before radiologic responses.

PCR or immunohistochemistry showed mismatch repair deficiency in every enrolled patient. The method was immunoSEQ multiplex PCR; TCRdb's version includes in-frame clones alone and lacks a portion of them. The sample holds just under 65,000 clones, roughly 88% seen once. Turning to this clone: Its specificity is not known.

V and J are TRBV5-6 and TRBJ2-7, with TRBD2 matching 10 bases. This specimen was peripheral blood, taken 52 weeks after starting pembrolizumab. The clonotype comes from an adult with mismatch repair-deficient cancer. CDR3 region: CASSMGTSVWYEQYF. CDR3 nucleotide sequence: TGTGCCAGCTCTATGGGGACTAGCGTTTGGTACGAGCAGTACTTC.